These 9 T cell receptor beta chains came from one sample sequenced in a study of cytomegalovirus exposure and HLA in healthy donors. The study ran its PCR with 60 Vbeta and 13 Jbeta primers. The repertoire was sequenced with immunoSEQ multiplex PCR; TCRdb's copy has only in-frame clones and lacks some. The sample includes about 72,000 clones. What was sequenced was PBMCs. These receptors originate from a man between 40 and 49 years old in good health and CMV-seronegative.

V usage is TRBV10-1 and J usage is TRBJ2-3; unclear D gene. CDR1 and CDR2 from the germline V gene are WNHNN and SYGVQD (reference sequence). The V gene lost 0 bases and the J gene lost 5 bases, with 6 bases spanning the gap. This CDR3 is 13 amino acids long. The CDR3, as DNA: TGCGCCAGCAGTGAGTCGAGACTAGATACGCAGTATTTT. Translation: CASSESRLDTQYF.

To note about this clone: One junction end disagrees with the germline gene, perhaps due to a read error. The gene calls are TRBV7-7 and TRBJ2-2; 7 bases map to TRBD2. Germline V gives CDR1 SSHAT, CDR2 FNYEAQ (reference sequence). There are 17 residues in the CDR3. Written as DNA, the CDR3 is TGTGCTAGCAGTCCGACCCTAGCGGCTGCGAACACCGGGGAGCTGTTTTTT. It translates to CASSPTLAAANTGELFF.

V gene TRBV6-6 combines with J gene TRBJ2-5; the match to TRBD2 covers 8 bases. Germline lookup yields CDR1 MNHNY and CDR2 SVGAGI (reference sequence). After removal of 2 bases from V and 7 bases from J, the junction contained 9 bases not matched to a gene. The CDR3 length is 15 residues. CDR3: CASSYGTSKGGTQYF. The CDR3 DNA follows: TGTGCCAGCAGTTACGGGACTAGTAAAGGCGGGACCCAGTACTTC.

The rearrangement links TRBV28 to TRBJ2-7, with a weak D call TRBD1 (8 bases). The germline CDR1 and CDR2 sequences are MDHEN and SYDVKM. V was shortened by 3 bases and J by 0 bases, with 12 bases between the two germline ends. The CDR3 loop spans 15 amino acids. The CDR3 spells CASSLYRGGSYEQYF. CDR3 nucleotides: TGTGCCAGCAGTTTGTACAGGGGGGGCTCCTACGAGCAGTACTTC.

This chain joins TRBV27 and TRBJ2-7; 9 bases match TRBD1. Germline values: CDR1 MNHEY, CDR2 SMNVEV (reference sequence). The CDR3 has 15 amino acids. V gave up 2 bases and J gave up 3 bases; unmatched junction bases: 5. CDR3 residues: CASSLTTGGHYEQYF. The CDR3 nucleotides read TGTGCCAGCAGTTTAACGACAGGGGGTCACTACGAGCAGTACTTC.

This chain connects TRBV28 to TRBJ2-1; TRBD1 matches 8 bases. The CDR3 has 14 residues. V lost 7 bases, J lost 3 bases, and 5 bases stayed unmatched. CDR1 MDHEN and CDR2 SYDVKM come from the germline V gene. For the CDR3, the DNA is TGTGCCAGCACTTCGGGACAGGTCTACAATGAGCAGTTCTTC. Translated, it gives CASTSGQVYNEQFF.

The rearrangement uses TRBV6-1 and TRBJ1-2; the match to TRBD1 covers 7 bases. The CDR3 extends over 14 amino acids. Looked up from germline, CDR1 is MNHNS and CDR2 is SASEGT. The J segment lost 3 bases and the V segment lost 2 bases, leaving 3 bases of the junction unmatched. DNA of the CDR3: TGTGCCAGCAGTGAACCCGGGACAGACTATGGCTACACCTTC. It translates to CASSEPGTDYGYTF.

The rearrangement links TRBV19 to TRBJ2-5; 8 bases map to TRBD2. V was clipped by 3 bases and J by 2 bases; unmatched bases: 5. The germline CDR1 and CDR2 sequences are LNHDA and SQIVND (reference sequence). This CDR3 comprises 15 residues. The DNA for the CDR3 is TGTGCCAGTAGTATTACGGGGGGGCAACAAGAGACCCAGTACTTC. It translates to CASSITGGQQETQYF.

The gene calls are TRBV6-1 and TRBJ2-2; 8 nucleotides agree with TRBD1. Germline CDR1 is MNHNS and CDR2 is SASEGT. The ends lost 0 bases at V and 4 bases at J; junction bases unmatched: 7. CDR3 size: 17 residues. The CDR3 sequence is CASSEAQGARGTGELFF. CDR3 in DNA: TGTGCCAGCAGTGAAGCGCAGGGGGCGCGCGGCACCGGGGAGCTGTTTTTT.